Sequencing of this T cell receptor (beta chain) was carried out in a study of vaccination and CD4 T cells after COVID-19. The study's findings and limits: Median SARS-CoV-2-reactive clonotype numbers rose nonsignificantly, about 20 to 38.

In regard to this clonotype: Its antigen remains unknown.

Scientists ran DNA taken from cultured CD4+ T cells through the Oncomine TCR Beta short-read assay for sequencing. TCRdb redid the calling of the PCR reads with MiXCR, one entry per CDR3 protein. Of more than 5,000 distinct CDR3 sequences in the sample, roughly 66% were seen once. Described treatment: approximately 9-day PBMC culture with coronavirus spike peptide pools or control peptides (ViraFEST assay). The unexposed donor's CD4+ T cells were collected before the COVID-19 pandemic (2011-2018). The CDR3 covers 17 residues. V was clipped by 10 bases and J by 6 bases, with 28 bases between them. In germline, CDR1 is MNHNS, CDR2 SASEGT.

Sequencing used CD4+ T cells from blood, cultured in vitro. The TCR comes from a human donor in good health. The V gene is TRBV6-1, the J gene TRBJ1-5, with TRBD1 as a possible D gene (5 bases). CDR3 sequence (DNA): TGTGCCACCAAGTACCATAAAACAGGCCCTGGAGGTCAGCCCCAGCATTTT. Residues: CATKYHKTGPGGQPQHF.